These 25 T cell receptor beta chains originate from one sample sequenced in a study of T cells in Graves' hyperthyroidism and ophthalmopathy (dated by TCRdb to between 2017 and 2020). Libraries were prepared through multiplex PCR. The sequencer listed for this sample is Illumina HiSeq 2000. The TCR beta CDR3 regions were amplified from RNA transcripts. The TCR CDR3 was subjected to a first round of RT-PCR using the HTBI primer set and the Qiagen OneStep RT-PCR kit. Through fastp at Q25 and MiXCR, TCRdb rebuilt clones from the public reads, retaining in-frame beta chains. Rows merge per CDR3 protein into single entries with the most common DNA and genes. The table for this sample lists a few hundred thousand distinct CDR3 sequences; around 16% of them were counted only once. The ten largest clones capture around 6.6% of the sample. The sample comprised blood. The receptors here all came from a young woman with Graves' hyperthyroidism.

This chain uses TRBV6-2 or TRBV6-3 with TRBJ2-7; 7 bases map to TRBD2. With 4 bases clipped from V and 3 bases from J, the junction kept 9 bases outside the gene matches. The CDR3 has 15 amino acids. Germline loops: CDR1 MNHEY, CDR2 SVGEGT. In nucleotides, the CDR3 is TGTGCCAGCAGTTCCCCCGGGACTACAATCTACGAGCAGTACTTC. It yields the protein CASSSPGTTIYEQYF.

This clonotype was counted at least ten times. This rearrangement joins TRBV5-1 to TRBJ2-1; 9 bases align to TRBD1. Looked up from germline, CDR1 is SGHRS and CDR2 is YFSETQ. The CDR3 totals 15 residues. V was pared by 4 bases and J by 6 bases, with 8 bases of the junction left unmatched. CDR3 protein: CASSSGQGFGNEQFF. The CDR3 DNA reads as TGCGCCAGCAGCAGCGGACAGGGGTTTGGCAATGAGCAGTTCTTC.

This clonotype came up many times. The chain is built from TRBV30 and TRBJ1-1; the D is unclear. This CDR3 is 16 amino acids long. V was shortened by 1 base and J by 1 base, with 16 bases between the two germline ends. Germline V gene data show CDR1 as GTSNPN and CDR2 as SVGIG (reference sequence). CDR3 nucleotide sequence: TGTGCCTGGAGTGCTAGTCGGGGAGGCCGGAACACTGAAGCTTTCTTT. Residues: CAWSASRGGRNTEAFF. The whole variable domain, filled in from reference TRBV30 and TRBJ1-1, reads SQTIHQWPATLVQPVGSPLSLECTVEGTSNPNLYWYRQAAGRGLQLLFYSVGIGQISSEVPQNLSASRPQDRQFILSSKKLLLSDSGFYLCAWSASRGGRNTEAFFGQGTRLTVV.

There are many counts of this clonotype. The rearrangement joins TRBV28 to TRBJ2-7, with D tentatively TRBD2 (6 bases). Germline-derived CDR1 and CDR2 are MDHEN and SYDVKM. This CDR3 comprises 15 residues. The germline V and J ends were trimmed by 2 bases and 5 bases, with 16 bases remaining between them. Here the CDR3 reads CASSLRREPLHEQYF. The CDR3 DNA reads as TGTGCCAGCAGTTTAAGGAGGGAGCCACTACACGAGCAGTACTTC.

This clonotype was observed many times. The chain has TRBV28 and TRBJ2-3; the D gene could be TRBD1 or TRBD2 (5 bases each). The CDR3 consists of 14 residues. CDR1 MDHEN and CDR2 SYDVKM come from the germline V gene. V shed 6 bases and J shed 4 bases, with 14 bases lying between them. The CDR3 DNA is TGTGCCAGCAGCACGGGATCCAGGGCAGATACGCAGTATTTT. Its translation is CASSTGSRADTQYF.

The sample holds many counts of this clonotype. This chain links TRBV28 with TRBJ1-5; D unresolved. Germline V CDR1 and CDR2: MDHEN, SYDVKM. The V end was cut by 4 bases, the J end by 0 bases, with 10 bases between. The CDR3 covers 15 residues. Here the CDR3 reads CASSSRDYSNQPQHF. CDR3 DNA: TGTGCCAGCAGTTCCCGAGATTATAGCAATCAGCCCCAGCATTTT.

This clonotype was recorded a few times. This chain joins TRBV6-2 or TRBV6-3 and TRBJ1-4; 8 bases are shared with TRBD1. Germline-derived CDR1 and CDR2 are MNHEY and SVGEGT. This CDR3 spans 14 amino acids. J was trimmed by 7 bases and V by 6 bases; bases with no gene match: 7. The CDR3 is CASRGQGLFEKLFF. CDR3 nucleotides: TGTGCCAGCAGAGGACAGGGCCTTTTTGAAAAACTGTTTTTT.

The rearrangement joins TRBV10-3 to TRBJ2-7; D not resolved. This CDR3 is built from 9 residues. In germline, CDR1 is ENHRY, CDR2 SYGVKD. V was pared by 8 bases and J by 7 bases, with 6 bases between. The CDR3: CAIGPEQYF. The CDR3 DNA is TGTGCCATCGGACCTGAGCAGTACTTC.

This clonotype has a count of ten or more. The V gene is TRBV29-1, the J gene TRBJ1-2; 10 nucleotides agree with TRBD1. Trimming took 7 bases from V and 4 from J; bases not matched to a gene: 12. Germline loops: CDR1 SQVTM, CDR2 ANQGSEA. The CDR3 has 15 amino acids. In DNA, the CDR3 is TGCAGCGCAGAGGATCGGGACAGGGGTGTCTATGGCTACACCTTC. Its protein product is CSAEDRDRGVYGYTF.

This clonotype showed up many times. For the CDR3, the DNA is TGCAGTGCCTCTGGTGGCGGGAGTTCCTACAATGAGCAGTTCTTC. Translated: CSASGGGSSYNEQFF. This chain uses TRBV20-1 with TRBJ2-1; TRBD2 aligns across 7 bases. Germline assignment: CDR1 DFQATT and CDR2 SNEGSKA (reference sequence). The CDR3 totals 15 residues. The V segment lost 6 bases and the J segment 1 base; nucleotides outside the gene matches: 9.

At least ten counts were recorded for this clonotype. The rearrangement uses TRBV7-2 and TRBJ2-7, with unresolved D. V lost 1 base and J lost 3, with 13 bases in between. In germline, CDR1 is SGHTA, CDR2 FQGNSA. The CDR3 runs 15 residues. Here the CDR3 DNA reads TGTGCCAGCAGCTTAGTGGCAGGTCCGAACTACGAGCAGTACTTC. This codes for CASSLVAGPNYEQYF.

Comments on this clonotype: A much larger clonotype is one base distant, so this may be a read error. The chain couples TRBV6-5 to TRBJ1-5, with TRBD1 identical over 7 bases. CDR3 size: 15 residues. CDR1 is MNHEY, CDR2 SVGAGI, per germline. CDR3 bases: TGTGCCAGCAGTTACTCGGGACAGACAAATCGGCCCCAGCATTTT. This codes for CASSYSGQTNRPQHF.

This chain uses TRBV5-1 with TRBJ2-2; 12 bases fit TRBD2. Germline CDR1 is SGHRS and CDR2 is YFSETQ. The V and J ends lost 4 bases and 3 bases, in that order; junction bases with no gene match: 4. The CDR3 runs to 16 residues. The DNA of the CDR3 is TGCGCCAGCAGCCACGGGACTAGCGGGTACACCGGGGAGCTGTTTTTT. It codes for CASSHGTSGYTGELFF.

This clonotype has more than one count but fewer than ten. The gene calls are TRBV13 and TRBJ2-3; no firm D call. The CDR3 sequence is 15 residues long. V was shortened by 5 bases and J by 0 bases, with 12 bases between the two germline ends. Per the germline V gene, CDR1 is PRHDT and CDR2 is FYEKMQ (reference sequence). CDR3 residues: CASSLPPTSTDTQYF. CDR3 in DNA: TGTGCCAGCAGCCTCCCTCCGACTAGCACAGATACGCAGTATTTT.

This clonotype was recorded at least ten times. This rearrangement joins TRBV7-9 to TRBJ1-2, with D perhaps matching TRBD1 (6 bases). This CDR3 comprises 16 residues. Trimming took 5 bases from V and 6 from J, leaving 22 bases between them. The germline CDR1 and CDR2 sequences are SEHNR and FQNEAQ (reference sequence). In DNA, the CDR3 is TGTGCCAGCAGCCCCGAGCAGGGGACACTGTGGGATGGCTACACCTTC. Translated: CASSPEQGTLWDGYTF.

This chain joins TRBV6-2 or TRBV6-3 and TRBJ2-1; TRBD1 matches 9 bases. The germline V gene encodes CDR1 MNHEY and CDR2 SVGEGT. The CDR3 is 14 amino acids. V gave up 2 bases and J gave up 6 bases; unmatched junction bases: 2. The CDR3 reads CASSYGDRVNEQFF. DNA of the CDR3: TGTGCCAGCAGTTACGGGGACAGGGTCAATGAGCAGTTCTTC.

The chain employs TRBV6-1 and TRBJ2-4; 12 nucleotides agree with TRBD2. The germline CDR1 and CDR2 sequences are MNHNS and SASEGT. The V segment lost 4 bases and the J segment 3 bases; nucleotides outside the gene matches: 4. The CDR3 extends over 16 amino acids. Written as DNA, the CDR3 is TGTGCCAGCAGTGGGACTAGCGGGAAGTTCAAAAACATTCAGTACTTC. Translation: CASSGTSGKFKNIQYF.

This clonotype turned up a few times. The rearrangement uses TRBV4-1 and TRBJ2-3; D possibly corresponds to TRBD2 (5 bases). V lost 1 base and J lost 12, with 11 bases in between. Germline loops: CDR1 MGHRA, CDR2 YSYEKL. There are 12 residues in the CDR3. This chain's CDR3 is CASSQVLGAQYF. The CDR3 region has the DNA TGCGCCAGCAGCCAAGTACTAGGAGCCCAGTATTTT.

This clonotype was picked up a small number of times. The V call is TRBV10-3, the J call TRBJ1-3; tentatively, D is TRBD1 (5 bases). V lost 6 bases and J lost 0, with 15 bases in between. CDR1 is ENHRY and CDR2 is SYGVKD in the germline V gene. The CDR3 spans 16 residues. CDR3 sequence (DNA): TGTGCCATCAGGGCCGGACGGGACCCCTCTGGAAACACCATATATTTT. It yields the protein CAIRAGRDPSGNTIYF.

In its sample, this clonotype was seen many times. The J gene is TRBJ1-1, the V gene TRBV6-6, with 7 bases aligning to TRBD1. The CDR3 covers 20 residues. The germline CDR1 and CDR2 sequences are MNHNY and SVGAGI (reference sequence). Losses at the gene ends were 0 bases for V and 1 base for J; bases not matched to a gene: 17. The CDR3 DNA follows: TGTGCCAGCAGTTACTCGACCCTGGGCACGACAGGGAGGTGGAACACTGAAGCTTTCTTT. This encodes CASSYSTLGTTGRWNTEAFF.

This chain connects TRBV4-1 to TRBJ2-1, with TRBD2 matching 11 bases. With 4 bases clipped from V and 5 bases from J, the junction kept 7 bases outside the gene matches. This CDR3 spans 16 amino acids. Germline V gene data show CDR1 as MGHRA and CDR2 as YSYEKL. The CDR3 loop reads CASSRLLAGGNNEQFF. CDR3 DNA sequence: TGCGCCAGCAGCCGACTTCTAGCGGGAGGTAACAATGAGCAGTTCTTC.

V usage is TRBV5-6 and J usage is TRBJ1-5; D is unclear. CDR1 and CDR2 (germline): SGHDT, YYEEEE. CDR3 size: 14 residues. V was pared by 1 base and J by 4 bases, with 9 bases between. Here the CDR3 reads CASSLFWVNQPQHF. The CDR3 DNA is TGTGCCAGCAGCTTGTTTTGGGTGAATCAGCCCCAGCATTTT.

This clonotype was seen at least ten times. CDR3: CASSLAMGGDEQFF. The CDR3 nucleotides are TGTGCCAGCAGCTTAGCGATGGGAGGTGACGAGCAGTTCTTC. The genes are TRBV7-9 and TRBJ2-1; TRBD2 is a possible D gene (6 bases). The V and J ends lost 0 bases and 10 bases respectively, with 13 bases between them. This CDR3 has 14 amino acids. Germline-derived CDR1 and CDR2 are SEHNR and FQNEAQ (reference sequence).

V and J are TRBV11-3 and TRBJ2-1, with no clear D. The CDR3 runs 16 residues. Germline values: CDR1 SGHNT, CDR2 YENEEA. Trimming took off 5 bases at V and 0 bases at J, with 14 bases between the two ends. The CDR3 region has the DNA TGTGCCAGCAGCGGCAGGTTTTCTAGCTCCTACAATGAGCAGTTCTTC. Amino acid sequence: CASSGRFSSSYNEQFF.

The table lists this clonotype with many counts. The gene calls are TRBV9 and TRBJ2-3, with D tentatively TRBD2 (6 bases). The germline CDR1 and CDR2 sequences are SGDLS and YYNGEE. V lost 0 bases, J lost 5 bases, and 13 bases lay in between. The CDR3 is 15 amino acids. CDR3 DNA sequence: TGTGCCAGCAGCGTAGTTGAGAGCGGGTTAGATACGCAGTATTTT. Residues: CASSVVESGLDTQYF.